These 27 T cell receptor beta chains came from one sample sequenced in a study of shared clonotypes between healthy human individuals. Profiling relied on immunoSEQ multiplex PCR, and the TCRdb table lists in-frame clones only, not all of them. The table has about 2,500,000 clones, around nine tenths seen once. The sample was naive CD4+ T cells sorted from blood. Subset meaning: CD45RA+ positively selected. All receptors come from a man aged 18 to 29 in good health.

The chain joins TRBV7-2 to TRBJ1-2; D unclear. V was clipped by 1 base and J by 8 bases, with 14 bases between them. In germline, CDR1 is SGHTA, CDR2 FQGNSA. The CDR3 totals 14 residues. This CDR3 reads CASSLVTVSQGYTF. The CDR3 DNA reads as TGTGCCAGCAGCTTAGTAACGGTATCGCAGGGCTACACCTTC.

V is TRBV7-2 and J is TRBJ2-7, with D maybe TRBD2 (5 bases). CDR3 size: 15 residues. Trimming removed 5 bases from V and 3 bases from J, with 17 bases in between. Germline values: CDR1 SGHTA, CDR2 FQGNSA. The CDR3 DNA reads TGTGCCAGCAGCCCACAGCTCCTGGCGGGCTACGAGCAGTACTTC. It yields the protein CASSPQLLAGYEQYF.

The chain carries TRBV6-6 and TRBJ1-4; 7 bases are shared with TRBD1. The germline V gene encodes CDR1 MNHNY and CDR2 SVGAGI (reference sequence). CDR3 size: 13 residues. The J segment lost 3 bases and the V segment lost 6 bases, leaving 1 base of the junction unmatched. CDR3 residues: CASRTGSNEKLFF. The CDR3 bases are TGTGCCAGCAGGACAGGGTCTAATGAAAAACTGTTTTTT.

V is TRBV15 and J is TRBJ2-2; D gene ambiguous. CDR1 and CDR2 (germline): LNHNV, YYDKDF (reference sequence). V shed 6 bases and J shed 0 bases, with 17 bases lying between them. The CDR3 totals 17 residues. The CDR3: CATRAPGGRANTGELFF. CDR3 DNA: TGTGCCACCAGGGCCCCGGGTGGGCGCGCGAACACCGGGGAGCTGTTTTTT.

The chain uses TRBV9 and TRBJ1-1; perhaps TRBD1 as D (6 bases). This CDR3 has 18 residues. V was shortened by 4 bases and J by 2 bases, with 24 bases between the two germline ends. CDR1 is SGDLS, CDR2 YYNGEE, per germline. The CDR3 nucleotides read TGTGCCAGCAGCCCTACCGGAGGGAGGGGGATAGTTAACACTGAAGCTTTCTTT. Encoded protein: CASSPTGGRGIVNTEAFF.

The chain carries TRBV21-1 and TRBJ2-2; TRBD1 was called by the table and not checked on the DNA. TRBV21-1 is marked as a pseudogene. The CDR3 sequence is 14 residues long. CDR3 sequence (DNA): TGTGCCAGCAGCAAAGTCTGGGCCACCGGGGAGCTGTTTTTT. Translating it yields CASSKVWATGELFF.

This chain connects TRBV11-2 to TRBJ2-3, with unresolved D. This CDR3 contains 13 residues. The germline V gene has CDR1 SGHAT and CDR2 FQNNGV. The V and J ends lost 5 bases and 2 bases respectively, with 8 bases between them. CDR3 region: CASSLTFTDTQYF. In nucleotides, the CDR3 is TGTGCCAGCAGCCTCACCTTCACAGATACGCAGTATTTT.

This clone appeared once. The chain is built from TRBV7-9 and TRBJ1-4; D gene uncertain. The CDR3 length is 16 residues. V shed 2 bases and J shed 8 bases, with 18 bases lying between them. Germline assignment: CDR1 SEHNR and CDR2 FQNEAQ (reference sequence). The CDR3 reads CASSLRVRTLNEKLFF. For the CDR3, the DNA is TGTGCCAGCAGCTTAAGAGTGAGGACTTTAAACGAAAAACTGTTTTTT.

The chain recombines TRBV5-6 with TRBJ1-1; possible D gene TRBD1, 5 bases. The germline V gene encodes CDR1 SGHDT and CDR2 YYEEEE. The CDR3 contains 14 residues. Deletions cut 4 bases from V and 4 bases from J, with 14 bases between. CDR3 coding DNA: TGTGCCAGCAGCAGATGGGGGGTGGGCACTGAAGCTTTCTTT. Translated, it gives CASSRWGVGTEAFF.

Only one count was recorded for this clone. The V and J genes are TRBV4-1 and TRBJ2-4, with 9 bases aligning to TRBD2. V gave up 2 bases and J gave up 8 bases; unmatched junction bases: 7. The CDR3 loop spans 15 amino acids. CDR1 is MGHRA, CDR2 YSYEKL, per germline. The CDR3 region has the DNA TGCGCCAGCAGCCAATGGACTAGCGCAAGGGACATTCAGTACTTC. The encoded protein is CASSQWTSARDIQYF.

This chain uses TRBV19 with TRBJ1-4, with D unresolved. CDR1 LNHDA and CDR2 SQIVND come from the germline V gene (reference sequence). The V gene lost 5 bases and the J gene lost 6 bases, with 13 bases spanning the gap. The CDR3 loop spans 14 amino acids. The CDR3 region is CASSGLGSDEKLFF. The CDR3 DNA sequence: TGTGCCAGTAGTGGGTTGGGGAGTGATGAAAAACTGTTTTTT.

About this clone: The sample holds other DNA sequences that translate to the same CDR3. The rearrangement uses TRBV5-1 and TRBJ2-7; 7 bases line up with TRBD2. Germline values: CDR1 SGHRS, CDR2 YFSETQ. The CDR3 is 14 amino acids. J was trimmed by 2 bases and V by 3 bases; bases with no gene match: 5. The CDR3, as DNA: TGCGCCAGCAGCTCGGACCGGGGGGCCTACGAGCAGTACTTC. Its protein product is CASSSDRGAYEQYF.

This clone was seen only a few times. The chain employs TRBV20-1 and TRBJ1-4; tentatively, D is TRBD1 (5 bases). In germline, CDR1 is DFQATT, CDR2 SNEGSKA (reference sequence). This CDR3 has 11 amino acids. Trimming took 6 bases from V and 12 from J, leaving 14 bases between them. CDR3 nucleotides: TGCAGTGCGTCCCCTGGGGGTGAACTGTTTTTT. Translation: CSASPGGELFF.

The chain links TRBV2 to TRBJ2-1; the match to TRBD2 covers 12 bases. This CDR3 has 18 residues. Per the germline V gene, CDR1 is SNHLY and CDR2 is FYNNEI. The V and J ends lost 5 bases and 1 base, in that order; junction bases with no gene match: 9. For the CDR3, the DNA is TGTGCCAGCAGTTCCCGGACTAGCGGGACTAGGTCCTACAATGAGCAGTTCTTC. Protein: CASSSRTSGTRSYNEQFF. Using reference TRBV2 and TRBJ2-1 for the parts outside the CDR3, the full variable domain is EPEVTQTPSHQVTQMGQEVILRCVPISNHLYFYWYRQILGQKVEFLVSFYNNEISEKSEIFDDQFSVERPDGSNFTLKIRSTKLEDSAMYFCASSSRTSGTRSYNEQFFGPGTRLTVL.

This clone was seen a single time. In the same sample, other DNA sequences code for this CDR3. V is TRBV19 and J is TRBJ2-4, with D maybe TRBD1 (5 bases). Germline assignment: CDR1 LNHDA and CDR2 SQIVND (reference sequence). Between the trimmed V and J ends, which lost 3 bases and 0 bases, there was a span of 6 bases. The CDR3 covers 14 residues. The CDR3 DNA sequence: TGTGCCAGTAGTATCCAGGGAGCCAAAAACATTCAGTACTTC. Its protein product is CASSIQGAKNIQYF.

The sample holds a few counts of this clone. This rearrangement joins TRBV19 to TRBJ2-2; D unclear. V lost 7 bases, J lost 4 bases, and 7 bases lay in between. Looked up from germline, CDR1 is LNHDA and CDR2 is SQIVND (reference sequence). The CDR3 covers 12 residues. The DNA of the CDR3 is TGTGCCAGTACAGAGTTCACCGGGGAGCTGTTTTTT. This codes for CASTEFTGELFF.

The chain has TRBV7-9 and TRBJ1-6; 9 nucleotides match TRBD1. CDR1 and CDR2 (germline): SEHNR, FQNEAQ (reference sequence). The length of the CDR3 is 17 residues. Trimming at V came to 0 bases and at J to 7 bases, leaving 7 bases not matched to a gene. CDR3 sequence: CASSLAEKGQGNSPLHF. The CDR3 nucleotides read TGTGCCAGCAGCTTAGCTGAAAAGGGACAGGGAAATTCACCCCTCCACTTT.

This clone appeared a single time. The chain carries TRBV7-2 and TRBJ2-1; tentatively, D is TRBD2 (5 bases). Trimming left V 1 base short and J 9 bases short, with 16 bases between. The CDR3 is 15 amino acids. The V gene's germline CDR1 is SGHTA and CDR2 FQGNSA. The CDR3 spells CASSLVNTGAGEQFF. In nucleotides, the CDR3 is TGTGCCAGCAGCTTAGTTAATACGGGCGCGGGTGAGCAGTTCTTC.

J is TRBJ1-1 and V is TRBV9, with 7 positions matching TRBD1. CDR3 length: 13 residues. J was trimmed by 8 bases and V by 0 bases; bases with no gene match: 4. Germline values: CDR1 SGDLS, CDR2 YYNGEE. The CDR3 bases are TGTGCCAGCAGCGTAGGACAGGGTGAGGAAGCTTTCTTT. It yields the protein CASSVGQGEEAFF.

The chain joins TRBV27 to TRBJ1-2; possibly TRBD1 for D (5 bases). CDR3 length equals 14 residues. With 2 bases removed from V and 4 bases from J, the gap between germline ends came to 11 bases. CDR1 is MNHEY, CDR2 SMNVEV, per germline (reference sequence). The CDR3 DNA follows: TGTGCCAGCAGTTTAAAGGGTGGGGCCTATGGCTACACCTTC. It is translated as CASSLKGGAYGYTF.

V usage is TRBV7-2 and J usage is TRBJ2-3; the match to TRBD2 covers 8 bases. The CDR3 sequence is 15 residues long. With V trimmed by 3 bases and J by 4 bases, 6 bases remained unmatched. In germline, CDR1 is SGHTA, CDR2 FQGNSA. In DNA, the CDR3 is TGTGCCAGCAGCTTCGATGGACTAGCCGCAGATACGCAGTATTTT. It encodes CASSFDGLAADTQYF.

V gene TRBV5-1 combines with J gene TRBJ2-2; D gene ambiguous. The CDR3 sequence is 14 residues long. Trimming took 4 bases from V and 5 from J, leaving 12 bases between them. Germline loops: CDR1 SGHRS, CDR2 YFSETQ. CDR3 amino acids: CASSLVVATGELFF. DNA for the CDR3: TGCGCCAGCAGCCTGGTGGTGGCGACCGGGGAGCTGTTTTTT. Complete variable domain (other parts from reference TRBV5-1 and TRBJ2-2): KAGVTQTPRYLIKTRGQQVTLSCSPISGHRSVSWYQQTPGQGLQFLFEYFSETQRNKGNFPGRFSGRQFSNSRSEMNVSTLELGDSALYLCASSLVVATGELFFGEGSRLTVL.

This clone was detected once. The chain is built from TRBV5-6 and TRBJ2-3; 14 nucleotides line up with TRBD2. V shed 2 bases, J shed 4 bases, and the junction held 6 bases outside the gene matches. The CDR3 has 17 amino acids. Germline values: CDR1 SGHDT, CDR2 YYEEEE. This CDR3 is CASSFSTSGGAADTQYF. The CDR3 nucleotides read TGTGCCAGCAGCTTTTCGACTAGCGGGGGGGCCGCAGATACGCAGTATTTT.

J is TRBJ2-3 and V is TRBV5-1; D not resolved. The CDR3 is 13 amino acids. Germline V gene data show CDR1 as SGHRS and CDR2 as YFSETQ. The CDR3 loop is CASREQSTDTQYF. DNA for the CDR3: TGCGCGTCCCGAGAGCAGAGCACAGATACGCAGTATTTT.

CDR3 protein: CASSQDRGPNTQYF. The CDR3, as DNA: TGCGCCAGCAGCCAAGATCGAGGCCCCAATACGCAGTATTTT. The chain couples TRBV4-3 to TRBJ2-3, with D unresolved. Trimming stripped 0 bases from V and 7 bases from J, with 11 bases between. In germline, CDR1 is LGHNA, CDR2 YSLEER. The CDR3 covers 14 residues.

The chain has TRBV12-5 and TRBJ2-7, with 11 bases fitting TRBD1. CDR1 is LGHNT and CDR2 is FRNRAP in the germline V gene. Trimming cost V 10 bases and J 6 bases; bases outside gene matches: 8. This CDR3 is built from 13 residues. The CDR3, as DNA: TGTGCTAACTACCTGGACAGGGGGCGCGAGCAGTACTTC. Its translation: CANYLDRGREQYF.

J is TRBJ2-7 and V is TRBV2; the D gene is possibly TRBD1 (6 bases). Between the trimmed V and J ends, which lost 7 bases and 6 bases, there was a span of 13 bases. CDR3 size: 12 residues. Germline V gives CDR1 SNHLY, CDR2 FYNNEI. CDR3 in amino acids: CASTDWGPEQYF. For the CDR3, the DNA is TGTGCCAGCACTGATTGGGGGCCCGAGCAGTACTTC.